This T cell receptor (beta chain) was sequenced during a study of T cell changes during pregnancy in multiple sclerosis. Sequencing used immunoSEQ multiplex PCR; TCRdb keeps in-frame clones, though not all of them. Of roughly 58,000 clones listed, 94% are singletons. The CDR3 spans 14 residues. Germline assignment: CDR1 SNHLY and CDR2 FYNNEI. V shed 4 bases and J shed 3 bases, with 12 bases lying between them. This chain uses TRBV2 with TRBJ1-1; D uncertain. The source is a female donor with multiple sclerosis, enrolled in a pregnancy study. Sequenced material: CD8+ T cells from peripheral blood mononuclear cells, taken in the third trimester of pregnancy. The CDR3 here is CASSGFGLHTEAFF. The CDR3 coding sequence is TGTGCCAGCAGTGGCTTCGGACTGCACACTGAAGCTTTCTTT. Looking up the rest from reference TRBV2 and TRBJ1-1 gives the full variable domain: EPEVTQTPSHQVTQMGQEVILRCVPISNHLYFYWYRQILGQKVEFLVSFYNNEISEKSEIFDDQFSVERPDGSNFTLKIRSTKLEDSAMYFCASSGFGLHTEAFFGQGTRLTVV.